The clone carrying this T cell receptor beta chain appeared a few times. Its antigen is not known. The CDR3 totals 15 residues. Regarding treatment: roughly 10-day PBMC culture with coronavirus spike peptide pools or control peptides (ViraFEST assay). Antigen-specific T cells were expanded with peptide pools by ViraFEST, and TCRs were then sequenced. The source of the sample is a study of vaccination and CD4 T cells after COVID-19. Study outcomes and limitations: Of the reactive clones in convalescent patients, a median about 86% showed up only post-vaccination. SARS-CoV-2-reactive clonotypes showed a nonsignificant median rise from roughly 21 to 40.

Sequencing of cultured CD4+ T cell DNA used the Oncomine TCR Beta short-read assay. The genomic DNA was obtained from cultured CD4+ T cells by extraction with the QIAamp micro DNA kit. In TCRdb, the PCR reads were re-called with MiXCR into one record per CDR3 protein. The profile shows under 15,000 distinct CDR3 sequences, approximately 55% of them singletons. Sequences were obtained from CD4+ T cells from blood, cultured in vitro. The chain joins TRBV21-1 to TRBJ1-2. TRBV21-1 is a documented pseudogene. This TCR was recovered from a human donor who had recovered from COVID-19. CDR3 nucleotide sequence: TGTGCCAGCAACGGGTGGGCAGTCTTGGTCTATGGCTACACCTTC. Translating gives CASNGWAVLVYGYTF.